This T cell receptor (beta chain) comes out of a study of blood T cell repertoires in COVID-19 (dated by TCRdb to about 2020). A note on the overall study: Collaborator samples came from the United States, Italy and Spain and covered acute and convalescent phases of COVID-19. The material from the prospective study consisted of cDNA or gDNA derived from T cells, B-cell-depleted T cells, or PBMCs. Subjects who had been exposed to COVID-19, were actively infected with it, or had recovered from it provided the deeply sampled blood TCRbeta repertoires that made up the dataset. The repertoires were released in a freely available public database meant as a resource for research on the immune response to SARS-CoV-2. Samples were obtained from the ongoing ImmuneRACE study (first 160 participants) and from over 1,000 subjects provided by 6 global collaborators. Nearly every sample came with metadata listing a de-identified subject ID, COVID-19 status, age in years and sex. Where available, HLA class I and class II types were taken from metadata supplied by the sample provider and were not determined by assay-based typing.

The collaborating institutions used their own protocols to collect whole blood in K2EDTA tubes. For TCRbeta analysis, collaborators shipped samples in one of three forms: frozen whole blood, isolated PBMCs, or DNA extracted from either of those sample types. TCRbeta CDR3 regions were amplified from genomic DNA using the immunoSEQ Assay, a bias-controlled multiplex PCR. On the authors' methods: Nucleated cell counts per sample were estimated from amplification of reference gene primers within the assay. To quantify the absolute abundance of each unique TCRbeta CDR3 rearrangement, sequence reads were collapsed and filtered. Productive Simpson clonality was computed per sample as the square root of Simpson's diversity index over productive rearrangements. The table comes from immuneACCESS by way of TCRdb, which keeps in-frame sequences with V and J called. Part of the clones is missing from these tables; in studies checked, under half for an unresolved V gene and the rest for unknown reasons. D and trimming come from the DNA, and the V and J calls and clone size come from that table. The sample includes roughly 98,000 clones, with roughly four fifths observed a single time. The ten largest clones capture about 13% of the sample.

About this clone itself: Its recognized antigen is unknown. Base qualities are not recorded, but no much larger clone differs from it by a single base.

Results and caveats for the whole study, not just this receptor: The amount of clinical and demographic metadata varied by source and participant and was provided uncurated.

Material: peripheral blood. This TCR came from a human donor in a cohort sampled during active COVID-19.

The DNA sequence follows: TGTGCCATCAGTGACGGGTTATACTACGAGCAGTACTTC. Its translation reads: CAISDGLYYEQYF. The chain links TRBV10-3 with TRBJ2-7, with the D gene call left open. The CDR3 sequence holds 13 residues, the cysteine and phenylalanine included. Of the read, only the CDR3 DNA is kept; its 39 bases are in frame from base 1. The germline V gene sets CDR1 to ENHRY and CDR2 to SYGVKD. The V and J ends are trimmed by 3 bases and 3 bases, leaving 9 bases between them.